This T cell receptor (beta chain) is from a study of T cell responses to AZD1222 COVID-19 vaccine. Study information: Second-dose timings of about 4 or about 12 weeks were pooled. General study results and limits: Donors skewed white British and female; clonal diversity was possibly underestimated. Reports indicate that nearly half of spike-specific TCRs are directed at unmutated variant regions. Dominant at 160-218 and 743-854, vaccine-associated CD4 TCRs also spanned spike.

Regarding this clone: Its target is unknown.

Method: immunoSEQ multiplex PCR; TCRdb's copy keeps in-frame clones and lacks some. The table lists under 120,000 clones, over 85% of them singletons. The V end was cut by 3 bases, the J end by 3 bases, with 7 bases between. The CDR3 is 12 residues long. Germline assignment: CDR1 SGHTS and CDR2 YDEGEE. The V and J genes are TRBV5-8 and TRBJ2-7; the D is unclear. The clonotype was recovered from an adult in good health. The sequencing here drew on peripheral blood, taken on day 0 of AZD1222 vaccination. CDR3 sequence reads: CASSSFYYEQYF. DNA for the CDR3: TGTGCCAGCAGCTCTTTCTACTACGAGCAGTACTTC.